This is a list of T cell receptor beta chains from one sample in a study of human T cells and chemical hapten exposure. In TCRdb, the RACE reads were re-called with MiXCR into one record per CDR3 protein. Of a few hundred thousand distinct CDR3 sequences in the sample, around 5.5% were seen once. The sequencing here drew on whole blood, taken in connection with sensitization to the hapten diphenylcyclopropenone (DPC). These receptors came from a woman younger than 35 with alopecia areata. Some clones in this sample may be carry-over from other donors' samples. Both conserved end residues are part of each CDR3. The D gene is left open where the match is weak. Where a row states a size, it is once, few, many or the class of an expanded clone; other rows omit it.

v_call	j_call	clone_size	d_call	cdr3_nt	cdr3_aa
TRBV5-4	TRBJ2-3	few	TRBD2	TGTGCCAGCAGCTTGGACCTAGCGGACACAGATACGCAGTATTTT	CASSLDLADTDTQYF
TRBV29-1	TRBJ2-7	NA	NA	TGCAGCGTTGGTTCAGGTGGAAGGGGGTCGAACTCCTACGAGCAGTACTTC	CSVGSGGRGSNSYEQYF
TRBV11-3	TRBJ2-6	many	NA	TGTGCCAGCAGCTCGACAGGGGCCAACGTCCTGACTTTC	CASSSTGANVLTF
TRBV6-5	TRBJ2-3	NA	TRBD2	TGTGCCAGCAGTTACGGCGGGGGTTTCGATACGCAGTATTTT	CASSYGGGFDTQYF
TRBV2	TRBJ1-3	many	NA	TGTGCCAGCGGAGGATATGAGACTGGAAACACCATATATTTT	CASGGYETGNTIYF
TRBV5-8	TRBJ2-1	NA	TRBD1	TGTGCCAGCAGCGCTTTCGAGGGGGCTACCTACAATGAGCAGTTCTTC	CASSAFEGATYNEQFF
TRBV6-6	TRBJ1-1	many	NA	TGTGCCAGCAGTTCAGGGGAAGGGAGGCCCAACACTGAAGCTTTCTTT	CASSSGEGRPNTEAFF
TRBV7-2	TRBJ2-3	few	TRBD1	TGTGCCAGCAGCTCGGACAGGATTGCCGCAGATACGCAGTATTTT	CASSSDRIAADTQYF
TRBV7-2	TRBJ2-5	NA	TRBD2	TGTGCCAGCAGCTCCTGGCGGGGGCAAGAGACCCAGTACTTC	CASSSWRGQETQYF
TRBV2	TRBJ1-2	NA	NA	TGTGCCAGCAGTGAATGGCAGGAGCAGCACCATGGCTACACCTTC	CASSEWQEQHHGYTF
TRBV9	TRBJ2-3	NA	TRBD1	TGTGCCAGCAGCGCCGGACAGGGGACAGATACGCAGTATTTT	CASSAGQGTDTQYF
TRBV20-1	TRBJ1-5	many	NA	TGCAGTGCTATCGGACAGTTAAATAGCAATCAGCCCCAGCATTTT	CSAIGQLNSNQPQHF
TRBV18	TRBJ1-1	many	TRBD1	TGTGCCAGCTCACCACAGGGACAGGGCTTCATGAACACTGAAGCTTTCTTT	CASSPQGQGFMNTEAFF
TRBV20-1	TRBJ1-1	many	NA	TGCAGTGCTAGAGATAAGAGGGGCTGGACTGAAGCTTTCTTT	CSARDKRGWTEAFF
TRBV11-1	TRBJ2-7	NA	NA	TGTGCCAGCAGCTTATCGGACGTGTACGAGCAGTACTTC	CASSLSDVYEQYF
TRBV10-3	TRBJ2-7	few	TRBD1	TGTGCCATCAGTCCGGGACAGACCTACGAGCAGTACTTC	CAISPGQTYEQYF
TRBV7-2	TRBJ2-1	many	TRBD2	TGTGCCAGCAGCTTACGGTCCCCTCCTACTAGCGGGGTAAACAATGAGCAGTTCTTC	CASSLRSPPTSGVNNEQFF
TRBV7-9	TRBJ1-1	NA	TRBD1	TGTGCCAGCAGCCCAAGGACAGGGACGAAGAACACTGAAGCTTTCTTT	CASSPRTGTKNTEAFF